Shown below are 11 T cell receptor beta chains from a single sample sequenced in a study of OX40 agonist ivuxolimab in advanced cancers. Profiled with immunoSEQ multiplex PCR; TCRdb holds only in-frame clones, not every one. The profile shows about 54,000 clones, about 89% of them singletons. Sequencing was performed on CD4+ or CD8+ T cells sorted from blood, taken in a trial of the OX40 agonist ivuxolimab. The receptors were gathered from an adult with an advanced solid tumor such as melanoma, head and neck, liver or kidney cancer.

V usage is TRBV5-5 and J usage is TRBJ1-3, with D uncertain. CDR1 is SGHKS and CDR2 is YYEKEE in the germline V gene (reference sequence). V was clipped by 4 bases and J by 0 bases, with 5 bases between them. This CDR3 comprises 13 residues. CDR3 protein: CASSTHSGNTIYF. CDR3 DNA sequence: TGTGCCAGCAGCACCCACTCTGGAAACACCATATATTTT.

This clone was recorded once. The chain has TRBV6-5 and TRBJ2-1; TRBD1 or TRBD2 may be the D gene (5 bases each). CDR1 is MNHEY, CDR2 SVGAGI, per germline. This CDR3 spans 14 amino acids. The germline V and J ends were trimmed by 5 bases and 5 bases, with 13 bases remaining between them. The CDR3 DNA follows: TGTGCCAGCAGTGGTCCCTGGGGACACAATGAGCAGTTCTTC. This gives the protein CASSGPWGHNEQFF.

CDR3 in amino acids: CASRPGQINTGELFF. The CDR3 bases are TGTGCCAGCAGACCCGGACAGATAAACACCGGGGAGCTGTTTTTT. The chain joins TRBV2 to TRBJ2-2, with D maybe TRBD1 (6 bases). Trimming stripped 6 bases from V and 2 bases from J, with 13 bases between. This CDR3 comprises 15 residues. Per the germline V gene, CDR1 is SNHLY and CDR2 is FYNNEI. Combining the CDR3 with reference TRBV2 and TRBJ2-2 gives the whole variable domain EPEVTQTPSHQVTQMGQEVILRCVPISNHLYFYWYRQILGQKVEFLVSFYNNEISEKSEIFDDQFSVERPDGSNFTLKIRSTKLEDSAMYFCASRPGQINTGELFFGEGSRLTVL.

The chain carries TRBV19 and TRBJ2-3, with TRBD1 matching over 7 bases. The CDR3 covers 15 residues. Per the germline V gene, CDR1 is LNHDA and CDR2 is SQIVND (reference sequence). V was pared by 3 bases and J by 2 bases, with 5 bases of the junction left unmatched. The CDR3 region is CASSMDRSYTDTQYF. As DNA, the CDR3 is TGTGCCAGTAGTATGGACAGGTCGTACACAGATACGCAGTATTTT.

This clone showed up just once. The V gene is TRBV5-1, the J gene TRBJ2-5, with 14 bases lining up with TRBD2. Germline CDR1 SGHRS, CDR2 YFSETQ. V trimming: 0 bases; J trimming: 4 bases; junction bases outside the gene matches: 5. This CDR3 contains 17 residues. The CDR3 DNA is TGCGCCAGCAGCTTGGGCCCGGGACTAGCGGGAGCAGAGACCCAGTACTTC. Protein sequence: CASSLGPGLAGAETQYF.

The V gene is TRBV10-1, the J gene TRBJ2-1; 10 bases map to TRBD2. The V gene's germline CDR1 is WNHNN and CDR2 SYGVQD (reference sequence). The V segment lost 5 bases and the J segment 7 bases; nucleotides outside the gene matches: 5. The CDR3 is 14 residues long. In nucleotides, the CDR3 is TGCGCCAGCAGTCTTAGCGGGAGGACAAATGAGCAGTTCTTC. This encodes CASSLSGRTNEQFF.

The chain is built from TRBV13 and TRBJ2-7; possibly TRBD2 for D (6 bases). This CDR3 contains 14 residues. Germline values: CDR1 PRHDT, CDR2 FYEKMQ (reference sequence). Trimming left V 5 bases short and J 7 bases short, with 18 bases between. The CDR3 is CASSRNRPGGEQYF. The CDR3 DNA reads as TGTGCCAGCAGCCGCAACCGCCCTGGGGGGGAGCAGTACTTC.

The rearrangement joins TRBV29-1 to TRBJ2-5; maybe TRBD2 (5 bases). Trimming stripped 1 base from V and 9 bases from J, with 12 bases between. Per germline, CDR1 SQVTM and CDR2 ANQGSEA. The CDR3 covers 12 residues. The CDR3 sequence: CSVEGTASAQYF. CDR3 DNA: TGCAGCGTTGAAGGGACTGCCTCGGCCCAGTACTTC.

The V gene is TRBV7-2, the J gene TRBJ2-1, with 15 bases lining up with TRBD2. Germline values: CDR1 SGHTA, CDR2 FQGNSA. This CDR3 has 15 residues. Unmatched junction bases numbered 3, after V lost 4 bases and J lost 8 bases. The CDR3 loop is CASSSGLAGGDEQFF. CDR3 nucleotides: TGTGCCAGCAGCTCGGGACTAGCGGGAGGTGATGAGCAGTTCTTC. Using reference TRBV7-2 and TRBJ2-1 for the parts outside the CDR3, the full variable domain is GAGVSQSPSNKVTEKGKDVELRCDPISGHTALYWYRQSLGQGLEFLIYFQGNSAPDKSGLPSDRFSAERTGGSVSTLTIQRTQQEDSAVYLCASSSGLAGGDEQFFGPGTRLTVL.

This clone is a singleton in its sample. This chain connects TRBV19 to TRBJ1-5; 10 bases line up with TRBD1. The CDR3 spans 14 residues. V lost 4 bases, J lost 5 bases, and 2 bases stayed unmatched. CDR1 and CDR2 from the germline V gene are LNHDA and SQIVND (reference sequence). The CDR3 loop is CASSTTGGYQPQHF. CDR3 coding DNA: TGTGCCAGTAGTACGACAGGGGGCTATCAGCCCCAGCATTTT.

The CDR3 reads CAYSRNSGNTIYF. CDR3 coding DNA: TGTGCCTACTCTCGAAACTCTGGAAACACCATATATTTT. The genes are TRBV30 and TRBJ1-3; D not resolved. Germline-derived CDR1 and CDR2 are GTSNPN and SVGIG (reference sequence). Trimming stripped 7 bases from V and 0 bases from J, with 10 bases between. The CDR3 has 13 residues.